This TCR beta chain was documented in a study of identical twins. In its sample, this clonotype was seen a few times. CDR1 is SGHVS and CDR2 is FNYEAQ in the germline V gene. The J segment lost 8 bases and the V segment lost 5 bases, leaving 6 bases of the junction unmatched. The CDR3 consists of 14 residues. TCRdb redid the calling of the 5' RACE reads with MiXCR, one entry per CDR3 protein. Seen here are approximately 890,000 distinct CDR3 sequences, about 12% observed once, and the top ten hold roughly 1.5%. These data are also associated with another study on yellow fever vaccine responses in identical twins.

V and J are TRBV7-6 and TRBJ1-6; 7 nucleotides line up with TRBD1. The clonotype was recovered from a woman in her late teens or twenties in good health. The specimen sequenced was PBMCs. CDR3 in DNA: TGTGCCAGCAGCCTTGGAGGGGGCTATTCACCCCTCCACTTT. Its protein product is CASSLGGGYSPLHF.